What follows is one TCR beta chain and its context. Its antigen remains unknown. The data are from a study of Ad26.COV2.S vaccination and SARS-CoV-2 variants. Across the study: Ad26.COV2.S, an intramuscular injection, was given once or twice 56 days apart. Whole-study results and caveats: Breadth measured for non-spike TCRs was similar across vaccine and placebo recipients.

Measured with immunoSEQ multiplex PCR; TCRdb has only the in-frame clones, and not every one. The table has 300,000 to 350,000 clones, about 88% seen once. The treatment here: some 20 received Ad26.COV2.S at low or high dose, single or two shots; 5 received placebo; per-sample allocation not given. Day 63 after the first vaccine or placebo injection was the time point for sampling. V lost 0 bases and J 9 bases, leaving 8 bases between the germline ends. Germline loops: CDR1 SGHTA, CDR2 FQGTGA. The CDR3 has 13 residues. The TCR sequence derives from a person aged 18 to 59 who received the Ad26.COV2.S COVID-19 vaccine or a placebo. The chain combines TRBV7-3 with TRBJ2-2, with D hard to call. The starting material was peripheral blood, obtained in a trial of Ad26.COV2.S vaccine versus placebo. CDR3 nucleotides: TGTGCCAGCAGCTTAACGGACGGCTGGGAGCTGTTTTTT. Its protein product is CASSLTDGWELFF.